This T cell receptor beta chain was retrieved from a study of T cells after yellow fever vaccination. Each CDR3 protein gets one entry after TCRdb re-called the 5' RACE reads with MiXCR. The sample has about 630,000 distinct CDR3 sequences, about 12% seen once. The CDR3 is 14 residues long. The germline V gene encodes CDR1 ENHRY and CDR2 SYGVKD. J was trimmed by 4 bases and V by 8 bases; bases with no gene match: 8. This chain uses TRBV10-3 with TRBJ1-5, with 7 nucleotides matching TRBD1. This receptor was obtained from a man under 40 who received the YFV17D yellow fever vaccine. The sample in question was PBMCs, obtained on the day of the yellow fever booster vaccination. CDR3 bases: TGTGCCATCTCGCAGGGGGGCGGGAATCAGCCCCAGCATTTT. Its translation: CAISQGGGNQPQHF.